This TCR beta chain was profiled in a study of OX40 agonist ivuxolimab in advanced cancers. The CDR3 covers 14 residues. V was clipped by 2 bases and J by 0 bases, with 8 bases between them. CDR1 and CDR2 from the germline V gene are MNHNS and SASEGT. Some clones are missing from TCRdb's copy, which holds only in-frame ones; the method was immunoSEQ multiplex PCR. Here the sample spans about 34,000 clones, roughly 85% being singletons. The V gene is TRBV6-1, the J gene TRBJ2-7, with D possibly being TRBD1 (5 bases). The material was CD4+ or CD8+ T cells sorted from blood, obtained in a trial of the OX40 agonist ivuxolimab. The sequence derives from an adult with an advanced solid tumor such as melanoma, head and neck, liver or kidney cancer. CDR3: CASSESQGSYEQYF. The CDR3, as DNA: TGTGCCAGCAGTGAATCCCAGGGCTCCTACGAGCAGTACTTC.